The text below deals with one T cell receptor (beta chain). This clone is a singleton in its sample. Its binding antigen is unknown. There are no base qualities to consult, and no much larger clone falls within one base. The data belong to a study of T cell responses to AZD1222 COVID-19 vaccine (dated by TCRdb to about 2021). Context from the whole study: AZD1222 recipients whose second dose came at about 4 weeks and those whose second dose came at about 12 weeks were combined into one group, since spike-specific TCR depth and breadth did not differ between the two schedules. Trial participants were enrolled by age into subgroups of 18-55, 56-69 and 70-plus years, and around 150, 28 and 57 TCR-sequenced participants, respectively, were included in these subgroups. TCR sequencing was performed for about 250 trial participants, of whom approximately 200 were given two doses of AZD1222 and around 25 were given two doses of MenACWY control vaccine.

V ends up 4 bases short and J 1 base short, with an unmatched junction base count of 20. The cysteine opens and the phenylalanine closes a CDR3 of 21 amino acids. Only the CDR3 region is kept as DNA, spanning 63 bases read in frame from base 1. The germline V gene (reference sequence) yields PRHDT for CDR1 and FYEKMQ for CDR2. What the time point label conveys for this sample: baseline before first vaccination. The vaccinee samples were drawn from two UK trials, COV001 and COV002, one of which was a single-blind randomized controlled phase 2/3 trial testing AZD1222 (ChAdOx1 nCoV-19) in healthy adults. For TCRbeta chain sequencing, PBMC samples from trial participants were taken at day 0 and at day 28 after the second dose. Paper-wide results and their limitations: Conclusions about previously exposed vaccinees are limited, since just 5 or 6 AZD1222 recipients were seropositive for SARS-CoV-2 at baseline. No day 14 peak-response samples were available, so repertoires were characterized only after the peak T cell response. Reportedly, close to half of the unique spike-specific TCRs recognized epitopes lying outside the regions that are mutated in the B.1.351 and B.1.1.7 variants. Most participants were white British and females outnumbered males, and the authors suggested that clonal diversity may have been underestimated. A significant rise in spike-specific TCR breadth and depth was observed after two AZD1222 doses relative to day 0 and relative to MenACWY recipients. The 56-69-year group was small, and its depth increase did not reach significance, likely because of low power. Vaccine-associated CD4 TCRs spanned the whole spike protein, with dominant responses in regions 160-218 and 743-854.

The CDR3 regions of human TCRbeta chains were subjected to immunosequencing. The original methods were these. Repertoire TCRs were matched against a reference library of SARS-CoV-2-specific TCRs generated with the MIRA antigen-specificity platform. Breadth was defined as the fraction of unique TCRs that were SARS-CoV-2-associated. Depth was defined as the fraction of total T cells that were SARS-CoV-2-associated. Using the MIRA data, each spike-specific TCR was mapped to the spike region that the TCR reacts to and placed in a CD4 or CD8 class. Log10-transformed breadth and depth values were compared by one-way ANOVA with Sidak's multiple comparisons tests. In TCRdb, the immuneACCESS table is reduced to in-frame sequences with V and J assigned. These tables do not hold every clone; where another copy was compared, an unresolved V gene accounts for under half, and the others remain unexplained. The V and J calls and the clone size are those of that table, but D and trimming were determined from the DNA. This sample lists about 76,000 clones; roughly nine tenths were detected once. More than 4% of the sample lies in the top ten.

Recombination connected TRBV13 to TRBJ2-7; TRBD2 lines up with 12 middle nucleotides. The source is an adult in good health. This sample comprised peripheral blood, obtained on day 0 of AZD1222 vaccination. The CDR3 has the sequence CASSSPEALAGGPEGSYEQYF. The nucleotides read TGTGCCAGCAGCTCCCCCGAGGCTCTAGCGGGGGGGCCGGAAGGATCCTACGAGCAGTACTTC.